This T cell receptor (beta chain) comes out of a study of T cells after yellow fever vaccination. Study observations and caveats: Clonotypes shared by both compartments, CD4 and CD8, made up a small share.

TCRdb redid the calling of the 5' RACE reads with MiXCR, one entry per CDR3 protein. Of around 610,000 distinct CDR3 sequences listed, roughly 14% are singletons. Germline V gives CDR1 DFQATT, CDR2 SNEGSKA (reference sequence). V was pared by 7 bases and J by 4 bases, with 14 bases between. The CDR3 is 12 amino acids. In this sample, this clonotype turned up many times. The antigen remains undetermined. This material consisted of PBMCs, taken on the day of the yellow fever booster vaccination. This chain joins TRBV20-1 and TRBJ2-7, with TRBD1 as a possible D gene (6 bases). The source is a man younger than 45 who received the YFV17D yellow fever vaccine. This chain's CDR3 is CSVGQGKYEQYF. The CDR3 bases are TGCAGTGTGGGGCAGGGGAAATACGAGCAGTACTTC.